The 28 T cell receptor beta chains listed next were all sequenced from one sample in a study of CD8 T cells in ankylosing spondylitis. From the 5' RACE reads, TCRdb called clonotypes with MiXCR, one entry per CDR3 protein. The sample consists of roughly 60,000 distinct CDR3 sequences, 6% to 8% of them appearing once. The sequenced sample consisted of synovial fluid, either unsorted or a sorted T cell fraction (not recorded which). The receptors were sampled from a male donor with ankylosing spondylitis.

This clonotype was detected ten times or more. This sequence joins TRBV5-1 and TRBJ2-7; 9 bases align to TRBD1. V lost 2 bases, J lost 5 bases, and 5 bases stayed unmatched. This CDR3 has 14 amino acids. Germline V gene lookup returns CDR1 SGHRS and CDR2 YFSETQ. Here the CDR3 DNA reads TGCGCCAGCAGCTTTGCACAGGGGGCTAACGAGCAGTACTTC. Amino acids: CASSFAQGANEQYF.

V usage is TRBV7-3 and J usage is TRBJ1-1, with a tentative D call TRBD1 (5 bases). Trimming left V 4 bases short and J 3 bases short, with 9 bases between. The CDR3 consists of 13 residues. Germline V CDR1 and CDR2: SGHTA, FQGTGA. The CDR3, as DNA: TGTGCCAGCAGCTCCCAGGGAGACACTGAAGCTTTCTTT. Its translation: CASSSQGDTEAFF. Full variable domain (rest looked up from reference TRBV7-3 and TRBJ1-1): GAGVSQTPSNKVTEKGKYVELRCDPISGHTALYWYRQSLGQGPEFLIYFQGTGAADDSGLPNDRFFAVRPEGSVSTLKIQRTERGDSAVYLCASSSQGDTEAFFGQGTRLTVV.

This clonotype was seen a handful of times. V gene TRBV6-1 combines with J gene TRBJ1-2, with unresolved D. Germline V CDR1 and CDR2: MNHNS, SASEGT. The V and J ends lost 1 base and 4 bases respectively, with 10 bases between them. This CDR3 comprises 14 residues. Here the CDR3 DNA reads TGTGCCAGCAGTGAAGTCAGGTCCTCCTATGGCTACACCTTC. This sequence encodes CASSEVRSSYGYTF.

The genes are TRBV5-1 and TRBJ1-2; a possible D gene is TRBD1 (6 bases). V was shortened by 0 bases and J by 8 bases, with 11 bases between the two germline ends. There are 13 residues in the CDR3. From germline, CDR1 is SGHRS and CDR2 YFSETQ. The CDR3 DNA reads as TGCGCCAGCAGCTTGGTACAGGGTGGAGGCTACACCTTC. Translated, it gives CASSLVQGGGYTF.

The chain carries TRBV7-2 and TRBJ2-7; 7 bases align to TRBD2. V shed 5 bases and J 2 bases; nucleotides not matched to a gene: 6. From germline, CDR1 is SGHTA and CDR2 FQGNSA. The CDR3 is made up of 14 amino acids. The CDR3 coding sequence is TGTGCCAGCAGCGCCGGGAGGAATACCTACGAGCAGTACTTC. It is translated as CASSAGRNTYEQYF.

This clonotype showed up many times. The chain joins TRBV20-1 to TRBJ2-3; D is possibly TRBD2 (6 bases). The CDR3 has 14 residues. The V end was cut by 6 bases, the J end by 0 bases, with 13 bases between. Germline V lookup: CDR1 DFQATT, CDR2 SNEGSKA (reference sequence). The CDR3 region is CSALLATSTDTQYF. Written as DNA, the CDR3 is TGCAGTGCCCTTCTAGCGACTAGCACAGATACGCAGTATTTT.

This clonotype was observed at least ten times. The chain recombines TRBV28 with TRBJ2-1, with D perhaps TRBD2 (6 bases). The V gene's germline CDR1 is MDHEN and CDR2 SYDVKM. V gave up 8 bases and J gave up 5 bases, with 7 bases separating them. This CDR3 is 11 amino acids long. CDR3 DNA: TGTGCCAGCGGAGGGGACAATGAGCAGTTCTTC. Translated, it gives CASGGDNEQFF.

This clonotype was picked up many times. The V call is TRBV5-1, the J call TRBJ2-7; TRBD2 matches at 8 bases. The germline gives CDR1 SGHRS, CDR2 YFSETQ. The junction had 7 bases not matched to a gene; V was cut back by 4 bases and J by 7 bases. The CDR3 loop spans 13 amino acids. CDR3: CASSPGRVREQYF. The CDR3 DNA sequence: TGCGCCAGCAGCCCCGGGAGGGTTCGGGAGCAGTACTTC.

This clonotype was observed a handful of times. The chain employs TRBV5-1 and TRBJ2-1, with D perhaps assigned TRBD1 or TRBD2 (6 bases each). Germline values: CDR1 SGHRS, CDR2 YFSETQ. The CDR3 runs 15 residues. V lost 4 bases, J lost 5 bases, and 16 bases lay in between. DNA of the CDR3: TGCGCCAGCAGCGTGATGGGGGGCGCCCACAATGAGCAGTTCTTC. This codes for CASSVMGGAHNEQFF.

This clonotype has more than one count but fewer than ten. V gene TRBV9 combines with J gene TRBJ2-5; D possibly corresponds to TRBD2 (6 bases). The CDR3 has 15 amino acids. Germline CDR1 reads SGDLS; CDR2 reads YYNGEE. V lost 4 bases, J lost 5 bases, and 18 bases lay in between. In DNA, the CDR3 is TGTGCCAGCAGCCAGGGCCCCGAAGGAGGGGAGACCCAGTACTTC. Translated, it gives CASSQGPEGGETQYF.

This clonotype has at least ten counts. The chain joins TRBV12-3 or TRBV12-4 to TRBJ1-5; 9 positions agree with TRBD1. CDR3 size: 14 residues. V lost 6 bases and J lost 6; bases outside the gene matches: 6. CDR3 nucleotide sequence: TGTGCCAGCAGATCGACAGGGGGAAGTCAGCCCCAGCATTTT. This sequence encodes CASRSTGGSQPQHF.

This clonotype has a count of ten or more. The chain is built from TRBV19 and TRBJ2-7; the D is unclear. Germline V gene lookup returns CDR1 LNHDA and CDR2 SQIVND (reference sequence). The V end was cut by 5 bases, the J end by 2 bases, with 10 bases between. The CDR3 contains 13 residues. The CDR3 coding sequence is TGTGCCAGTAGTCTCCGGACCACCTACGAGCAGTACTTC. It is translated as CASSLRTTYEQYF. The full variable domain, rest sourced from reference TRBV19 and TRBJ2-7, is DGGITQSPKYLFRKEGQNVTLSCEQNLNHDAMYWYRQDPGQGLRLIYYSQIVNDFQKGDIAEGYSVSREKKESFPLTVTSAQKNPTAFYLCASSLRTTYEQYFGPGTRLTVT.

This clonotype was seen at least ten times. V is TRBV5-1 and J is TRBJ2-7, with TRBD2 matching over 11 bases. The CDR3 has 15 amino acids. Germline values: CDR1 SGHRS, CDR2 YFSETQ. The trim removed 4 bases at V and 2 bases at J, leaving 5 bases unmatched. In DNA form, the CDR3 reads TGCGCCAGCAGCCTACTAGCGGGAGAAACCTACGAGCAGTACTTC. Its translation is CASSLLAGETYEQYF.

In this sample, this clonotype turned up many times. This chain links TRBV18 with TRBJ1-6; a weak D match, TRBD1 (6 bases). Germline lookup yields CDR1 KGHSH and CDR2 LQKENI. V was pared by 3 bases and J by 5 bases, with 14 bases between. The CDR3 spans 16 residues. CDR3 protein: CASSPSPGTNNSPLHF. DNA of the CDR3: TGTGCCAGCTCACCGTCGCCGGGGACAAATAATTCACCCCTCCACTTT. Using reference TRBV18 and TRBJ1-6 for the parts outside the CDR3, the full variable domain is NAGVMQNPRHLVRRRGQEARLRCSPMKGHSHVYWYRQLPEEGLKFMVYLQKENIIDESGMPKERFSAEFPKEGPSILRIQQVVRGDSAAYFCASSPSPGTNNSPLHFGNGTRLTVT.

This clonotype was detected a few times. This chain's CDR3 is CATSPGPTSLEQYF. DNA of the CDR3: TGTGCCACCTCCCCAGGGCCTACGTCCCTCGAGCAGTACTTC. The chain employs TRBV19 and TRBJ2-7; D is possibly TRBD1 (5 bases). There are 14 residues in the CDR3. The V end was cut by 10 bases, the J end by 6 bases, with 22 bases between. Per the germline V gene, CDR1 is LNHDA and CDR2 is SQIVND (reference sequence).

This clonotype was detected many times. The chain links TRBV10-3 to TRBJ2-7, with TRBD2 as a possible D gene (6 bases). This CDR3 is built from 14 residues. Germline CDR1 is ENHRY and CDR2 is SYGVKD. V lost 0 bases, J lost 7 bases, and 13 bases lay in between. CDR3: CAISESGGTQEQYF. In DNA form, the CDR3 reads TGTGCCATCAGTGAGTCGGGGGGAACGCAGGAGCAGTACTTC.

This clonotype has ten or more counts. V gene TRBV28 combines with J gene TRBJ1-5; 8 nucleotides line up with TRBD1. This CDR3 has 16 amino acids. Trimming at V came to 5 bases and at J to 5 bases, leaving 11 bases not matched to a gene. Germline V gives CDR1 MDHEN, CDR2 SYDVKM. The CDR3: CASSHLTGGNYQPQHF. The CDR3 bases are TGTGCCAGCAGTCATCTTACAGGGGGAAACTATCAGCCCCAGCATTTT.

As DNA, the CDR3 is TGCAGTGCTCCCCCGACTGCGACGGTCTCTGGAAACACCATATATTTT. It yields the protein CSAPPTATVSGNTIYF. The genes are TRBV20-1 and TRBJ1-3; D gene ambiguous. V lost 5 bases and J 0 bases, leaving 17 bases between the germline ends. CDR3 length: 16 amino acids. Germline-derived CDR1 and CDR2 are DFQATT and SNEGSKA (reference sequence).

At least ten counts were recorded for this clonotype. The rearrangement uses TRBV7-9 and TRBJ2-3; 7 bases fit TRBD1. The CDR3 totals 16 residues. Looked up from germline, CDR1 is SEHNR and CDR2 is FQNEAQ (reference sequence). J lost 3 bases, V lost 5 bases, and 11 bases had no gene match. The CDR3: CASSPRRTGLTDTQYF. The CDR3 DNA reads as TGTGCCAGCAGCCCTCGGCGGACAGGCTTAACAGATACGCAGTATTTT.

This clonotype showed up many times. The chain has TRBV28 and TRBJ2-7; 11 nucleotides align to TRBD2. The germline CDR1 and CDR2 sequences are MDHEN and SYDVKM. The CDR3 totals 15 residues. V shed 6 bases, J shed 5 bases, and the junction held 9 bases outside the gene matches. In DNA form, the CDR3 reads TGTGCCAGCAGCATCCTTAGCGGGAGGGCCCACGAGCAGTACTTC. It codes for CASSILSGRAHEQYF.

This chain uses TRBV5-4 with TRBJ2-5; no reliable D call. Germline V lookup: CDR1 SGHNT, CDR2 YYREEE (reference sequence). There are 15 residues in the CDR3. Trimming took off 4 bases at V and 4 bases at J, with 17 bases between the two ends. CDR3 DNA: TGTGCCAGCAGCCCAGGATCACCCCGCTTAGAGACCCAGTACTTC. This gives the protein CASSPGSPRLETQYF.

The chain employs TRBV19 and TRBJ2-1, with a tentative D call TRBD2 (5 bases). The CDR3 totals 15 residues. The germline CDR1 and CDR2 sequences are LNHDA and SQIVND (reference sequence). Trimming took off 5 bases at V and 4 bases at J, with 15 bases between the two ends. CDR3: CASSPRGENYNEQFF. CDR3 bases: TGTGCCAGTAGTCCCCGGGGAGAGAATTACAATGAGCAGTTCTTC.

This clonotype came up many times. The chain couples TRBV6-2 or TRBV6-3 to TRBJ2-1, with D maybe TRBD2 (6 bases). Trimming left V 2 bases short and J 6 bases short, with 20 bases between. Germline V gene sequence: CDR1 MNHEY, CDR2 SVGEGT. The CDR3 is 17 residues long. CDR3 sequence (DNA): TGTGCCAGCAGTTACGGGTTCGTAACGGGAGTCGGCAATGAGCAGTTCTTC. Its translation is CASSYGFVTGVGNEQFF.

This clonotype was seen ten or more times. V and J are TRBV29-1 and TRBJ2-1, with D possibly being TRBD1 (6 bases). Trimming shortened V by 4 bases and J by 6 bases, and 13 bases separated the two germline ends. There are 13 residues in the CDR3. CDR1 is SQVTM and CDR2 is ANQGSEA in the germline V gene. The CDR3 DNA reads TGCAGCGTTGTTCTTTCACAGGGCAATGAGCAGTTCTTC. Amino acid sequence: CSVVLSQGNEQFF.

This clonotype was observed many times. J is TRBJ2-7 and V is TRBV12-3 or TRBV12-4; tentative D call: TRBD2 (6 bases). The CDR3 sequence is 12 residues long. Deletions cut 6 bases from V and 2 bases from J, with 8 bases between. The CDR3 loop reads CASSRLAYEQYF. CDR3 DNA: TGTGCCAGCAGCAGACTAGCCTACGAGCAGTACTTC.

The sample holds many counts of this clonotype. The chain uses TRBV28 and TRBJ1-6; D not resolved. From germline, CDR1 is MDHEN and CDR2 SYDVKM. The CDR3 extends over 14 amino acids. V was shortened by 2 bases and J by 8 bases, with 10 bases between the two germline ends. DNA of the CDR3: TGTGCCAGCAGTTTAGGCCGGGCGGATTCACCCCTCCACTTT. Protein product: CASSLGRADSPLHF.

This clonotype was seen ten or more times. CDR3 region: CASIRGGSGPDNEQFF. As DNA, the CDR3 is TGTGCCAGCATAAGGGGAGGGTCAGGGCCCGACAATGAGCAGTTCTTC. The chain employs TRBV7-2 and TRBJ2-1; TRBD2 aligns across 7 bases. The CDR3 length is 16 residues. CDR1 is SGHTA and CDR2 is FQGNSA in the germline V gene. The V and J ends lost 7 bases and 5 bases, in that order; junction bases with no gene match: 14.

In this sample, this clonotype turned up many times. This rearrangement joins TRBV4-1 to TRBJ2-3; TRBD2 aligns across 7 bases. This CDR3 is 15 amino acids long. After removal of 4 bases from V and 3 bases from J, the junction contained 7 bases not matched to a gene. Germline V gives CDR1 MGHRA, CDR2 YSYEKL. The CDR3 coding sequence is TGCGCCAGCAGCCTCCAAGCGGGATTTACAGATACGCAGTATTTT. It codes for CASSLQAGFTDTQYF.